This is a list of T cell receptor beta chains from one sample in a study of blood T cell repertoires in COVID-19. Produced via immunoSEQ multiplex PCR; TCRdb's table is partial and in-frame only. The sample holds 150,000 to 200,000 clones, 82% seen once. Sequenced input: peripheral blood. The receptors here all came from a woman of 80 years or more with acute or convalescent COVID-19. Both conserved end residues are part of each CDR3. D genes are given only for firm matches. Expanded clones are given a class, and other clones once, few, many or no size at all.

abundance	v_gene	d_gene	j_gene	CDR3nt	CDR3aa
.	TRBV5-4	.	TRBJ2-1	TGTGCCAGCAGCTTGGGGCAGGGGAGCCTCTACAATGAGCAGTTCTTC	CASSLGQGSLYNEQFF
.	TRBV18	.	TRBJ1-5	TGTGCCAGCTCACCAGGCCCAGTGGCTGTTCAGCCCCAGCATTTT	CASSPGPVAVQPQHF
.	TRBV19	.	TRBJ2-1	TGTGCCAGTAGTCGAGGTCGTTATGAGCAGTTCTTC	CASSRGRYEQFF
.	TRBV7-9	.	TRBJ1-2	TGTGCCAGCATCCCAGCGGGTCAAGAGTTCTATGGCTACACCTTC	CASIPAGQEFYGYTF
.	TRBV12-5	TRBD2	TRBJ2-5	TGTGCGAGCCGGACTAGCGGGGAAGAGACCCAGTACTTC	CASRTSGEETQYF
.	TRBV9	.	TRBJ2-2	TGTGCCAGCAGCGCTACAGTTCGGTCCGGGGAGCTGTTTTTT	CASSATVRSGELFF
.	TRBV10-3	.	TRBJ1-6	TGTGCCATCAGTGTGGACACTGCAAGTTCACCCCTCCACTTT	CAISVDTASSPLHF
.	TRBV4-1	.	TRBJ1-2	TGCGCCAGCAGCGAGACCCACGCAGGGGCCTATGGCTACACCTTC	CASSETHAGAYGYTF
.	TRBV6-5	.	TRBJ1-3	TGTGCCAGCAGCCTCCTAGGTACTGGAAACACCATATATTTT	CASSLLGTGNTIYF
once	TRBV5-1	TRBD2	TRBJ2-1	TGCGCCAGCAGCTTGTCTCTAGCGGGAGCAAATGAGCAGTTCTTC	CASSLSLAGANEQFF
.	TRBV14	TRBD2	TRBJ2-1	TGTGCCAGCAGTCGGACTAGCTCCTACAATGAGCAGTTCTTC	CASSRTSSYNEQFF
.	TRBV12-3/TRBV12-4	.	TRBJ2-7	TGTGCCAGCAGCTCTCGGGTGAGGAACGAGCAGTACTTC	CASSSRVRNEQYF
.	TRBV5-1	TRBD2	TRBJ2-3	TGCGCCAGCAGCGTACTAGCGGGACGCACAGATACGCAGTATTTT	CASSVLAGRTDTQYF